The rows below give T cell receptor beta chains drawn from one sample of a study of T-cell reconstitution after alpha-beta-depleted transplantation in children. TCRdb itself ran the PCR reads through MiXCR, one entry per CDR3 protein. The data hold 550,000 to 600,000 distinct CDR3 sequences, with roughly 24% observed a single time. Sequencing used PBMCs, mostly from graft donor cells, obtained 360 days after TCRalphabeta/CD19-depleted stem cell transplant. The source of these receptors is a boy less than two years old who had a stem cell transplant for acute myeloid leukemia, so the T cells may come from the graft donor. CDR3s include the opening cysteine and the closing phenylalanine or tryptophan. Each record gives: D gene, J gene, V gene, CDR3 length, clone size, CDR3 protein, CDR3 DNA. The D gene is left open where the match is weak. Size is omitted from some rows. Given values are once, few, many or a class for expanded clones.

D gene: NA
J gene: TRBJ1-5
V gene: TRBV20-1
CDR3 length: 17
clone size: NA
CDR3 protein: CSASWFPETWGNQPQHF
CDR3 DNA: TGCAGTGCTAGTTGGTTCCCCGAGACATGGGGCAATCAGCCCCAGCATTTT

D gene: NA
J gene: TRBJ1-2
V gene: TRBV20-1
CDR3 length: 13
clone size: NA
CDR3 protein: CSAGQEASYGYTF
CDR3 DNA: TGCAGTGCTGGGCAGGAAGCCTCCTATGGCTACACCTTC

D gene: NA
J gene: TRBJ1-2
V gene: TRBV24-1
CDR3 length: 16
clone size: few
CDR3 protein: CATSSFRTAAFDGYTF
CDR3 DNA: TGTGCCACCAGTTCGTTCAGGACAGCGGCTTTTGATGGCTACACCTTC

D gene: NA
J gene: TRBJ2-2
V gene: TRBV5-1
CDR3 length: 15
clone size: once
CDR3 protein: CASRKNNTNTGELFF
CDR3 DNA: TGCGCCAGCAGGAAGAATAACACAAACACCGGGGAGCTGTTTTTT

D gene: NA
J gene: TRBJ2-1
V gene: TRBV4-2
CDR3 length: 16
clone size: NA
CDR3 protein: CASSQDTDLSGNEQFF
CDR3 DNA: TGTGCCAGCAGCCAAGATACGGACCTCTCGGGGAATGAGCAGTTCTTC

D gene: TRBD2
J gene: TRBJ2-3
V gene: TRBV5-5
CDR3 length: 16
clone size: NA
CDR3 protein: CASSPRGTIVADTQYF
CDR3 DNA: TGTGCCAGCAGCCCGCGCGGGACTATAGTGGCAGATACGCAGTATTTT

D gene: TRBD2
J gene: TRBJ2-3
V gene: TRBV6-7
CDR3 length: 15
clone size: once
CDR3 protein: CASIVREGYTDTQYF
CDR3 DNA: TGTGCCAGCATTGTAAGGGAGGGGTACACAGATACGCAGTATTTT

D gene: NA
J gene: TRBJ2-6
V gene: TRBV9
CDR3 length: 16
clone size: few
CDR3 protein: CASSAGRYSGANVLTF
CDR3 DNA: TGTGCCAGCAGCGCGGGACGGTACTCTGGGGCCAACGTCCTGACTTTC

D gene: NA
J gene: TRBJ1-5
V gene: TRBV20-1
CDR3 length: 13
clone size: NA
CDR3 protein: CSARAGVGQPQHF
CDR3 DNA: TGCAGTGCTAGAGCAGGGGTGGGTCAGCCCCAGCATTTT

D gene: TRBD2
J gene: TRBJ2-3
V gene: TRBV20-1
CDR3 length: 15
clone size: few
CDR3 protein: CSASPRGGGPDTQYF
CDR3 DNA: TGCAGTGCTAGTCCTCGGGGGGGAGGCCCAGATACGCAGTATTTT

D gene: TRBD1
J gene: TRBJ1-2
V gene: TRBV7-9
CDR3 length: 14
clone size: NA
CDR3 protein: CASSNGQGDYGYTF
CDR3 DNA: TGTGCCAGCAGCAATGGACAGGGGGACTATGGCTACACCTTC

D gene: TRBD1
J gene: TRBJ2-1
V gene: TRBV24-1
CDR3 length: 16
clone size: NA
CDR3 protein: CATSDPRTGVNNEQFF
CDR3 DNA: TGTGCCACCAGTGATCCAAGGACAGGGGTGAACAATGAGCAGTTCTTC

D gene: TRBD1
J gene: TRBJ2-7
V gene: TRBV7-2
CDR3 length: 14
clone size: NA
CDR3 protein: CASTGTGARNEQYF
CDR3 DNA: TGTGCCAGCACCGGGACAGGGGCTAGGAACGAGCAGTACTTC

D gene: NA
J gene: TRBJ2-3
V gene: TRBV6-1
CDR3 length: 15
clone size: NA
CDR3 protein: CASKRDTASTDTQYF
CDR3 DNA: TGTGCCAGCAAGAGGGACACTGCTAGCACAGATACGCAGTATTTT

D gene: TRBD1
J gene: TRBJ1-2
V gene: TRBV20-1
CDR3 length: 12
clone size: NA
CDR3 protein: CSASTGEVGYTF
CDR3 DNA: TGCAGTGCTAGCACAGGGGAAGTTGGCTACACCTTC

D gene: TRBD1
J gene: TRBJ2-3
V gene: TRBV20-1
CDR3 length: 17
clone size: NA
CDR3 protein: CSARLNSGGQGTDTQYF
CDR3 DNA: TGCAGTGCTAGACTCAACTCCGGGGGACAGGGGACAGATACGCAGTATTTT

D gene: NA
J gene: TRBJ2-2
V gene: TRBV4-1
CDR3 length: 15
clone size: few
CDR3 protein: CASSQVGPNTGELFF
CDR3 DNA: TGCGCCAGCAGCCAAGTGGGACCCAACACCGGGGAGCTGTTTTTT

D gene: NA
J gene: TRBJ2-1
V gene: TRBV7-9
CDR3 length: 16
clone size: NA
CDR3 protein: CASSLMKAGQRNEQFF
CDR3 DNA: TGTGCCAGCAGCTTAATGAAGGCAGGGCAGCGCAATGAGCAGTTCTTC